This TCR beta chain derives from a study of blood T cell repertoires in COVID-19. Overall study: PBMCs, B-cell-depleted T cells, or T cells were the source of the cDNA or gDNA that made up the material.

Per the study methods: Reference gene primer amplification in the assay estimated nucleated cell counts. Clones were read by immunoSEQ multiplex PCR, and TCRdb kept only the in-frame ones, dropping some. V, J and clone size derive from that table, while D and trimming were established from the DNA sequence. The sample lists 250,000 to 350,000 clones; around 85% were seen once. The CDR3 runs to 15 residues. J lost 5 bases, V lost 7 bases, and 12 bases had no gene match. Looked up from germline, CDR1 is SGHTA and CDR2 is FQGNSA. This receptor was identified in a human donor with COVID-19, enrolled during active disease. The donor label of this sample is uncertain. The gene calls are TRBV7-2 and TRBJ2-7; 9 bases align to TRBD2. The specimen sequenced was peripheral blood. In DNA form, the CDR3 reads TGTGCCAGCACCTTCTATAGCGGGAGAGGTAACGAGCAGTACTTC. Amino acids: CASTFYSGRGNEQYF.